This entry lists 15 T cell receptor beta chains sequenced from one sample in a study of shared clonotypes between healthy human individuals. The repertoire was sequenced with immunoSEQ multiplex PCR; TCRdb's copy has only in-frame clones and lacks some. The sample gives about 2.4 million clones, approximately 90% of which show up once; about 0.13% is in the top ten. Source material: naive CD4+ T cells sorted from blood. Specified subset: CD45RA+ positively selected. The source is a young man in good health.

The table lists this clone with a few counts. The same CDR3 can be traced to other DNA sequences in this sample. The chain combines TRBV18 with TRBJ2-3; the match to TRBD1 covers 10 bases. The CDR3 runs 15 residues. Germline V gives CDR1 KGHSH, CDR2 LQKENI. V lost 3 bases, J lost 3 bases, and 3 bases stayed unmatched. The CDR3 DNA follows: TGTGCCAGCTCACCGGGACAGGGGAGGACAGATACGCAGTATTTT. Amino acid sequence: CASSPGQGRTDTQYF.

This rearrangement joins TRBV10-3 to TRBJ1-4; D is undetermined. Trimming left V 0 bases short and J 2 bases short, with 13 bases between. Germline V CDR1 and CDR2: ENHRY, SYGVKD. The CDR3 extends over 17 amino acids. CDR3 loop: CAISESGDWYTNEKLFF. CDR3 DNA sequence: TGTGCCATCAGTGAGTCGGGAGACTGGTACACTAATGAAAAACTGTTTTTT.

The CDR3 DNA reads TGTGCCAGCAGTTACTCGGGCGTCCCTGGGGCCAACGTCCTGACTTTC. This translates into CASSYSGVPGANVLTF. This sequence joins TRBV6-6 and TRBJ2-6; no reliable D call. There are 16 residues in the CDR3. V was pared by 0 bases and J by 2 bases, with 8 bases between. Germline assignment: CDR1 MNHNY and CDR2 SVGAGI (reference sequence).

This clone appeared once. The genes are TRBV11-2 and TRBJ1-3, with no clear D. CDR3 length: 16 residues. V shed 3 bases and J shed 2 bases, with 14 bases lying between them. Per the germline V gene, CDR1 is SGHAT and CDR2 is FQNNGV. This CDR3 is CASSFLGQATGNTIYF. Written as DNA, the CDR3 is TGTGCCAGCAGCTTCTTAGGGCAGGCCACTGGAAACACCATATATTTT. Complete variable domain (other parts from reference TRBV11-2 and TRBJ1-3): EAGVAQSPRYKIIEKRQSVAFWCNPISGHATLYWYQQILGQGPKLLIQFQNNGVVDDSQLPKDRFSAERLKGVDSTLKIQPAKLEDSAVYLCASSFLGQATGNTIYFGEGSWLTVV.

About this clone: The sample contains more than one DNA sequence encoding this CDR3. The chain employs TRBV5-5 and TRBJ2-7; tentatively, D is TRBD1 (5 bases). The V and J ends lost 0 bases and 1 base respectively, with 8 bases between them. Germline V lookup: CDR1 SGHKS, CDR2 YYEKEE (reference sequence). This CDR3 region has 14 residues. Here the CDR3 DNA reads TGTGCCAGCAGCTTGGCAGGGTCTTCCTACGAGCAGTACTTC. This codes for CASSLAGSSYEQYF.

CDR3 DNA: TGTGCCAGCAGCGTTAGCCCCCGGGATTTAAACACTGAAGCTTTCTTT. Translation: CASSVSPRDLNTEAFF. The rearrangement links TRBV9 to TRBJ1-1; D is uncertain. The CDR3 consists of 16 residues. V was clipped by 2 bases and J by 2 bases, with 16 bases between them. Germline V gives CDR1 SGDLS, CDR2 YYNGEE.

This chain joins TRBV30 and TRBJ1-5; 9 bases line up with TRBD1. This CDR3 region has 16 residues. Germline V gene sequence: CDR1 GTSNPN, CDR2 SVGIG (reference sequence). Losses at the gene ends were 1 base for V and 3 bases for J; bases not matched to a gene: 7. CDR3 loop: CAWSDRGQGLNQPQHF. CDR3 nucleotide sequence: TGTGCCTGGAGTGACCGGGGACAGGGTCTCAATCAGCCCCAGCATTTT.

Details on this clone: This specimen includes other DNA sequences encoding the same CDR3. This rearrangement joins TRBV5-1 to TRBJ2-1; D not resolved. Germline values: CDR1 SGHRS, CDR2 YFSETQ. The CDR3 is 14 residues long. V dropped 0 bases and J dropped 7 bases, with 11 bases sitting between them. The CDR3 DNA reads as TGCGCCAGCAGCTTGGATGGGTCTGGGAATGAGCAGTTCTTC. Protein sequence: CASSLDGSGNEQFF.

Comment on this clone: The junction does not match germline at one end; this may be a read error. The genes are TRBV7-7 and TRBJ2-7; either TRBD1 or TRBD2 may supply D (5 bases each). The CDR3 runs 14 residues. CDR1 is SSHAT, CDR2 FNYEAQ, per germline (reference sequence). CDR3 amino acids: CASSLGVPPYEQYF. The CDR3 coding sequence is TGTGCTAGCAGCCTGGGGGTACCACCTTACGAGCAGTACTTC.

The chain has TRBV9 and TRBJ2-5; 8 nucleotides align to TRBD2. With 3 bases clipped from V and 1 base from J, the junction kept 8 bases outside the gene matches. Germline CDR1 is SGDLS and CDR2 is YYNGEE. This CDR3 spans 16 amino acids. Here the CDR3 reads CASSAGPRGGQETQYF. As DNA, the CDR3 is TGTGCCAGCAGCGCCGGACCCCGGGGGGGCCAAGAGACCCAGTACTTC.

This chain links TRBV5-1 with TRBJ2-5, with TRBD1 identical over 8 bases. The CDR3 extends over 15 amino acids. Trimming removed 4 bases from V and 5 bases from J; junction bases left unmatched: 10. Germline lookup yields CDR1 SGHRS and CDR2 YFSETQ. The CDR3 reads CASSIAPGGLETQYF. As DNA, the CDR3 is TGCGCCAGCAGCATCGCTCCAGGGGGCTTGGAGACCCAGTACTTC.

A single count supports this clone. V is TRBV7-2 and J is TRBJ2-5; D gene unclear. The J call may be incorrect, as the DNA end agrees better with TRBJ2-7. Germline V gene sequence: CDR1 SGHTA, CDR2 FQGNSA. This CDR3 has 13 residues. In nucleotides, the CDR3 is TGTGCCAGCAGCTCGCGATCCACCCCCGAGCAGTACTTC. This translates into CASSSRSTPEQYF.

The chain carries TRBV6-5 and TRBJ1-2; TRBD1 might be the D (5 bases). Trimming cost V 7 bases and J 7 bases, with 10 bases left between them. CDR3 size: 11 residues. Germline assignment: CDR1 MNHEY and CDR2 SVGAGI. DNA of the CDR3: TGTGCCAGCACCCGGGGGAGTGGCTACACCTTC. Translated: CASTRGSGYTF.

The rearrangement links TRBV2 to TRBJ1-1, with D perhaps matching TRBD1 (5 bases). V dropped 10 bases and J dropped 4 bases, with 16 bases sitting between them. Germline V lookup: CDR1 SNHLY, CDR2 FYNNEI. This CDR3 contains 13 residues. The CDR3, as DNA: TGTGCCACCTCGATGGGACCGGGCACTGAAGCTTTCTTT. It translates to CATSMGPGTEAFF.

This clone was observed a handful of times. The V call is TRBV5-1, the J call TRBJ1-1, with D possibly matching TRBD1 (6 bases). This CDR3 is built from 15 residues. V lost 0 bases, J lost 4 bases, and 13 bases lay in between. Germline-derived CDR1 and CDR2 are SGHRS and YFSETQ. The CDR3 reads CASSLAGGPSTEAFF. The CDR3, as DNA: TGCGCCAGCAGCTTGGCCGGGGGGCCGAGCACTGAAGCTTTCTTT.